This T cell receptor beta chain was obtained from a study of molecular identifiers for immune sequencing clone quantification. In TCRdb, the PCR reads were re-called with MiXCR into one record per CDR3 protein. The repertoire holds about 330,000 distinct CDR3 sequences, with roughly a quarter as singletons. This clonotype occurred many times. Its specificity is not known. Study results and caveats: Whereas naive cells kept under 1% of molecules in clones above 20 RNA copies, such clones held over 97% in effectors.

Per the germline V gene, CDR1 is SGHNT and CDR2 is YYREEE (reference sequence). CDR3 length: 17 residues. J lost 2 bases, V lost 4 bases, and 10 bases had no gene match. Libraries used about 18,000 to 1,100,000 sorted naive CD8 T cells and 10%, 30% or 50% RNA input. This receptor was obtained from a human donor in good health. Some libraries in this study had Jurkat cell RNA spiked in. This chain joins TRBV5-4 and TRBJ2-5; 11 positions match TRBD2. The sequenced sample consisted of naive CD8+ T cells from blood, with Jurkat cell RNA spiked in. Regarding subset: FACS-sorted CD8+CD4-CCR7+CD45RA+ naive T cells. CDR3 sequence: CASSPSPGLAVQETQYF. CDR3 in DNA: TGTGCCAGCAGCCCGAGCCCGGGACTAGCGGTTCAAGAGACCCAGTACTTC. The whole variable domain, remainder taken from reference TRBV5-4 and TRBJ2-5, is ETGVTQSPTHLIKTRGQQVTLRCSSQSGHNTVSWYQQALGQGPQFIFQYYREEENGRGNFPPRFSGLQFPNYSSELNVNALELDDSALYLCASSPSPGLAVQETQYFGPGTRLLVL.